Each of the 5 T cell receptor beta chains below was sequenced from the same sample in a study of CXCR3-negative and CXCR3-positive naive CD8 T cells. General observations from the study: CXCR3-positive naive cells carried more hydrophobic TRB CDR3s than CXCR3-negative ones.

UMI-labeled TRB cDNA libraries were prepared by 5' RACE. TCRdb reprocessed the 5' RACE reads, with one entry per CDR3 protein and no DNA. The sample's table shows roughly 120,000 distinct CDR3 sequences. These TCRs are of unknown antigen specificity. The material sequenced was naive CXCR3+ CD8+ T cells from blood. Subset reported: CD45RO-CCR7+CD27+CD95- naive CD8+ T cells expressing CXCR3 (TNR3+). The receptors were gathered from a human donor in good health. Some clones in this sample may be carry-over from other donors' samples.

The chain recombines TRBV14 with TRBJ2-5; as DNA is missing, the TRBD2 call by TCRdb cannot be tested. Germline V gene sequence: CDR1 SGHDN, CDR2 FVKESK. The CDR3 length is 17 residues. The CDR3 reads CASSLRTSATGKETQYF.

The rearrangement uses TRBV12-3 or TRBV12-4 and TRBJ2-3; TCRdb's D call of TRBD2 is untestable without DNA. The CDR3 has 15 amino acids. The CDR3 loop reads CASSYLAAGTDTQYF.

The chain joins TRBV28 to TRBJ2-3; absent DNA, TCRdb's TRBD1 call cannot be checked. Per the germline V gene, CDR1 is MDHEN and CDR2 is SYDVKM. CDR3 length: 14 amino acids. The CDR3 loop reads CASSLRGHKDTQYF. Filled out from reference TRBV28 and TRBJ2-3, the complete variable domain reads DVKVTQSSRYLVKRTGEKVFLECVQDMDHENMFWYRQDPGLGLRLIYFSYDVKMKEKGDIPEGYSVSREKKERFSLILESASTNQTSMYLCASSLRGHKDTQYFGPGTRLTVL.

V usage is TRBV20-1 and J usage is TRBJ2-7. Germline V lookup: CDR1 DFQATT, CDR2 SNEGSKA (reference sequence). CDR3 size: 15 residues. CDR3 amino acids: CSARHLSGSSYEQYF.

The chain is built from TRBV7-9 and TRBJ2-3; TCRdb proposes TRBD2, but this gene call is untestable without DNA. CDR3 length: 17 amino acids. CDR1 is SEHNR, CDR2 FQNEAQ, per germline (reference sequence). This CDR3 is CACTPTLRGGGADTQYF.